This T cell receptor (beta chain) was obtained from a study of CD8+ T cells in alopecia areata. Reverse transcription of extracted RNA yielded cDNA, which provided the sequencing template. Only in-frame clones appear in the TCRdb table, and some are missing; sequencing was by immunoSEQ multiplex PCR. In the table there are a few hundred thousand clones, roughly 63% of which are singletons. Study results and limitations: Many expanded lesional clones persisted during tofacitinib (in both scalp and blood).

Treatment reported: oral pan-JAK inhibitor, 5-10 mg twice daily. Punch biopsies of lesional scalp, plus peripheral blood, were taken from alopecia areata patients. The CDR3 is 12 amino acids. Germline V gives CDR1 SNHLY, CDR2 FYNNEI. The ends were cut back, 5 bases at V and 2 bases at J, with 4 bases in the middle. This clone was seen a few times. Its antigen is still unknown. This TCR came from a human donor with alopecia areata. This rearrangement joins TRBV2 to TRBJ2-1, with D uncertain. The sample was CD4+ T cells sorted from blood, taken at roughly week 52, from a patient treated with tofacitinib. The CDR3 bases are TGTGCCAGCAGTCCCCCCTACAATGAGCAGTTCTTC. Its protein is CASSPPYNEQFF. The full variable domain, its missing parts supplied by reference TRBV2 and TRBJ2-1, is EPEVTQTPSHQVTQMGQEVILRCVPISNHLYFYWYRQILGQKVEFLVSFYNNEISEKSEIFDDQFSVERPDGSNFTLKIRSTKLEDSAMYFCASSPPYNEQFFGPGTRLTVL.